This T cell receptor beta chain was documented in a study of T cell changes during pregnancy in multiple sclerosis. CDR3 length equals 15 residues. V gave up 3 bases and J gave up 7 bases; unmatched junction bases: 9. The V gene's germline CDR1 is MGHRA and CDR2 YSYEKL. Repertoires were generated with immunoSEQ multiplex PCR, while TCRdb's copy carries only in-frame clones and drops some. The table includes about 110,000 clones, roughly nine tenths detected once. Sequenced material: peripheral blood, taken after pregnancy. The V call is TRBV4-1, the J call TRBJ1-2; 9 bases map to TRBD1. The clonotype comes from a female donor with multiple sclerosis, enrolled in a pregnancy study. CDR3 protein: CASSQMGTGLTGYTF. The CDR3 nucleotides read TGCGCCAGCAGCCAGATGGGGACAGGGCTAACTGGCTACACCTTC.